The 21 T cell receptor beta chains in this list originate from one sample, sequenced in a study of CD8 T cells in Susac syndrome. Reverse transcription of roughly 0.45 to 1 ug RNA was carried out with random hexamers. TCRdb redid the calling of the immunoSEQ multiplex PCR reads with MiXCR, one entry per CDR3 protein. The sample carries some 140,000 distinct CDR3 sequences, approximately 89% recorded once. The specimen was CD8+ T cells from PBMCs. These receptors all stem from a human donor with multiple sclerosis.

The J gene is TRBJ2-1, the V gene TRBV7-9, with D tentatively TRBD1 or TRBD2 (5 bases each). There are 17 residues in the CDR3. Trimming removed 1 base from V and 3 bases from J, with 16 bases in between. Germline V gene lookup returns CDR1 SEHNR and CDR2 FQNEAQ (reference sequence). CDR3 in DNA: TGTGCCAGCAGCTTAGGGGACCCGGGACCGGGCTACAATGAGCAGTTCTTC. This translates into CASSLGDPGPGYNEQFF.

The rearrangement joins TRBV4-2 to TRBJ2-1; the D is unclear. Germline values: CDR1 LGHNA, CDR2 YNFKEQ. This CDR3 has 15 amino acids. The germline V and J ends were trimmed by 0 bases and 3 bases, with 9 bases remaining between them. Here the CDR3 reads CASSQDHRDYNEQFF. DNA of the CDR3: TGTGCCAGCAGCCAAGATCATCGTGACTACAATGAGCAGTTCTTC.

CDR3 DNA sequence: TGTGCCAGCAGGGCAGGGGTCGAGCAGTTCTTC. Its translation is CASRAGVEQFF. J is TRBJ2-1 and V is TRBV6-2 or TRBV6-3, with a weak D call TRBD1 (6 bases). CDR3 length: 11 amino acids. Germline-derived CDR1 and CDR2 are MNHEY and SVGEGT. Between the trimmed V and J ends, which lost 6 bases and 10 bases, there was a span of 10 bases.

The chain has TRBV7-8 and TRBJ1-1, with TRBD1 matching over 7 bases. The V gene's germline CDR1 is SGHVS and CDR2 FQNEAQ. J lost 1 base, V lost 3 bases, and 5 bases had no gene match. The CDR3 sequence is 15 residues long. For the CDR3, the DNA is TGTGCCAGCAGCTTTGCCGACAGGGAGAACACTGAAGCTTTCTTT. This codes for CASSFADRENTEAFF.

The V call is TRBV4-3, the J call TRBJ2-3; D is unresolved. The CDR3 length is 14 residues. Germline CDR1 reads LGHNA; CDR2 reads YSLEER. Trimming took off 0 bases at V and 1 base at J, with 5 bases between the two ends. CDR3 amino acids: CASSQDSGTDTQYF. The CDR3 coding sequence is TGCGCCAGCAGCCAAGACTCGGGCACAGATACGCAGTATTTT.

This clonotype showed up just once. V gene TRBV29-1 combines with J gene TRBJ1-2; D is ambiguous. This CDR3 comprises 12 residues. Trimming removed 4 bases at V and 3 bases at J, with 9 bases between. In germline, CDR1 is SQVTM, CDR2 ANQGSEA. The CDR3 coding sequence is TGCAGCGTTGTAAGACCGGACTATGGCTACACCTTC. Residues: CSVVRPDYGYTF.

This sequence joins TRBV27 and TRBJ2-1; 9 bases are a match to TRBD2. The CDR3 runs 16 residues. Germline V lookup: CDR1 MNHEY, CDR2 SMNVEV (reference sequence). V shed 2 bases, J shed 9 bases, and the junction held 11 bases outside the gene matches. CDR3 sequence: CASSLTASGVRGEQFF. In nucleotides, the CDR3 is TGTGCCAGCAGTTTAACGGCTAGCGGGGTCAGAGGTGAGCAGTTCTTC.

The genes are TRBV7-9 and TRBJ1-1; D unclear. V lost 5 bases and J 0 bases, leaving 10 bases between the germline ends. Looked up from germline, CDR1 is SEHNR and CDR2 is FQNEAQ (reference sequence). The CDR3 is 14 residues long. The CDR3 here is CASSLTPVNTEAFF. Here the CDR3 DNA reads TGTGCCAGCAGCCTTACGCCGGTGAACACTGAAGCTTTCTTT.

J is TRBJ2-3 and V is TRBV11-2; D not certain. Germline V CDR1 and CDR2: SGHAT, FQNNGV. The CDR3 sequence is 14 residues long. V lost 4 bases and J lost 1, with 9 bases in between. CDR3 protein: CASSSTWGTDTQYF. The CDR3, as DNA: TGTGCCAGCAGCTCAACGTGGGGCACAGATACGCAGTATTTT.

J is TRBJ2-3 and V is TRBV11-2; 13 bases align to TRBD2. CDR1 is SGHAT, CDR2 FQNNGV, per germline. V was clipped by 5 bases and J by 4 bases; unmatched bases: 6. CDR3 length equals 16 residues. The CDR3 DNA sequence: TGTGCCAGCAGCCCACAGACTAGCGGGAGGCCAGATACGCAGTATTTT. It yields the protein CASSPQTSGRPDTQYF.

V is TRBV12-3 or TRBV12-4 and J is TRBJ1-5; D is unresolved. The CDR3 has 14 amino acids. The V end lost 6 bases, the J end lost 9 bases, and 18 bases lay between the germline ends. The CDR3 is CASSPGGADPPQHF. The CDR3, as DNA: TGTGCCAGCAGCCCCGGAGGAGCGGATCCGCCCCAGCATTTT.

The CDR3 region is CASSQETVLKLFF. DNA for the CDR3: TGTGCCAGCAGCCAAGAGACAGTCTTGAAACTGTTTTTT. The rearrangement joins TRBV4-2 to TRBJ1-4, with D perhaps matching TRBD1 (5 bases). Trimming shortened V by 0 bases and J by 11 bases, and 10 bases separated the two germline ends. Germline values: CDR1 LGHNA, CDR2 YNFKEQ. CDR3 length: 13 residues.

The rearrangement links TRBV27 to TRBJ2-2; D possibly corresponds to TRBD1 (6 bases). The germline gives CDR1 MNHEY, CDR2 SMNVEV (reference sequence). Trimming removed 5 bases from V and 1 base from J, with 11 bases in between. This CDR3 comprises 15 residues. CDR3 in amino acids: CASSHGQMNTGELFF. CDR3 coding DNA: TGTGCCAGCAGTCATGGACAGATGAACACCGGGGAGCTGTTTTTT.

The genes are TRBV7-2 and TRBJ1-5; D is perhaps TRBD1 (5 bases). CDR1 SGHTA and CDR2 FQGNSA come from the germline V gene. V lost 4 bases to trimming and J lost 5 bases, with 15 bases between them. This CDR3 is 15 amino acids long. The CDR3 region has the DNA TGTGCCAGCAGCTCGGGACTCCGACGGGATCAGCCCCAGCATTTT. It encodes CASSSGLRRDQPQHF. The whole variable domain, remainder taken from reference TRBV7-2 and TRBJ1-5, is GAGVSQSPSNKVTEKGKDVELRCDPISGHTALYWYRQSLGQGLEFLIYFQGNSAPDKSGLPSDRFSAERTGGSVSTLTIQRTQQEDSAVYLCASSSGLRRDQPQHFGDGTRLSIL.

The chain couples TRBV25-1 to TRBJ2-1; TRBD2 aligns across 9 bases. The CDR3 length is 15 residues. Germline CDR1 and CDR2: MGHDK and SYGVNS. After removal of 5 bases from V and 7 bases from J, the junction contained 9 bases not matched to a gene. The CDR3 DNA sequence: TGTGCCAGCAGTTCGGCGGGAGGGCCGGGGAATGAGCAGTTCTTC. This translates into CASSSAGGPGNEQFF.

V and J are TRBV29-1 and TRBJ1-1; D may be TRBD1 (6 bases). Between the trimmed V and J ends, which lost 7 bases and 4 bases, there was a span of 10 bases. This CDR3 is built from 11 residues. Germline assignment: CDR1 SQVTM and CDR2 ANQGSEA. As DNA, the CDR3 is TGCAGCGCACAGGGAATCACTGAAGCTTTCTTT. It translates to CSAQGITEAFF.

V gene TRBV5-6 combines with J gene TRBJ1-1; 11 bases are a match to TRBD1. The J segment lost 9 bases and the V segment lost 4 bases, leaving 11 bases of the junction unmatched. The germline CDR1 and CDR2 sequences are SGHDT and YYEEEE. The CDR3 contains 15 residues. This CDR3 is CASSRGTGGFSKAFF. Here the CDR3 DNA reads TGTGCCAGCAGCCGAGGGACAGGGGGTTTTAGCAAAGCTTTCTTT. Complete variable domain (other parts from reference TRBV5-6 and TRBJ1-1): DAGVTQSPTHLIKTRGQQVTLRCSPKSGHDTVSWYQQALGQGPQFIFQYYEEEERQRGNFPDRFSGHQFPNYSSELNVNALLLGDSALYLCASSRGTGGFSKAFFGQGTRLTVV.

The V gene is TRBV12-3 or TRBV12-4, the J gene TRBJ1-1; tentative D call: TRBD1 (5 bases). CDR3 size: 13 residues. V lost 6 bases to trimming and J lost 6 bases, with 14 bases between them. CDR3 bases: TGTGCCAGCAGCGTCCTGGCGGGGCCTGAAGCTTTCTTT. It is translated as CASSVLAGPEAFF.

This sequence joins TRBV13 and TRBJ2-1; 8 bases fit TRBD2. The germline CDR1 and CDR2 sequences are PRHDT and FYEKMQ (reference sequence). Germline trimming cut 4 bases from V and 7 bases from J; bases unmatched to any gene: 12. The CDR3 loop spans 16 amino acids. CDR3 sequence: CASSSVAGQLKNEQFF. CDR3 coding DNA: TGTGCCAGCAGCTCCGTAGCGGGACAACTCAAAAATGAGCAGTTCTTC.

This chain connects TRBV11-2 to TRBJ1-2, with no clear D. V lost 8 bases and J lost 7, with 11 bases in between. The CDR3 is 11 amino acids. The germline V gene encodes CDR1 SGHAT and CDR2 FQNNGV. Here the CDR3 DNA reads TGTGCCAGCTGCCCTTCACCTGGCTACACCTTC. Translating it yields CASCPSPGYTF.

The chain recombines TRBV6-2 or TRBV6-3 with TRBJ2-7; 9 positions agree with TRBD2. CDR1 is MNHEY and CDR2 is SVGEGT in the germline V gene. V dropped 6 bases and J dropped 7; count of bases not matched to a gene: 16. CDR3 length equals 16 residues. CDR3 in amino acids: CASRSLPGLAVEEQYF. CDR3 DNA: TGTGCCAGCAGGTCATTACCGGGACTAGCAGTCGAGGAGCAGTACTTC.